One TCR beta chain is described in this entry. The target of this receptor is not known. Base-call qualities are not available, and no considerably larger clone is one nucleotide away. The data were obtained in a study of a mutant IDH1 vaccine in newly diagnosed glioma (dated by TCRdb to about 2021). Some background on the complete study: Vaccination started 4-6 weeks after radiotherapy alone, or was given together with temozolomide cycles in the groups whose treatment included chemotherapy. The 30 to 40 treated patients were roughly 60% male and roughly 40% female, with a mean age of 40.4 years. Before enrollment, most patients had been given radiochemotherapy with temozolomide as standard therapy, while the rest had received either radiotherapy alone or temozolomide alone. Peripheral blood samples were drawn at six visits, namely V03 (baseline), V05, V07, V10, V12 and V13. The week-35 safety follow-up was designated visit V12, and the week-47 end of study was designated visit V13. Longitudinal TCRB deep sequencing was done for about two dozen treated patients, wherever samples were available for exploratory analyses.

The library was produced with the immunoSEQ multiplex PCR assay. The hsTCRB Kit was used according to the manufacturer's protocol to amplify rearranged TCR beta chain sequences. An Illumina MiSeq was used to sequence the TCRB libraries. As for the authors' bioinformatics: The proprietary platform of the kit vendor was used for demultiplexing, trimming and gene mapping. Held by TCRdb, this immuneACCESS table contains in-frame sequences only and omits some clones. Under half of the omission traces to an unresolved V gene where checked; the cause of the rest is unknown. V, J and clone size were drawn from that table, and D and trimming were deduced from the DNA. In this sample the table shows around 26,000 clones, over 65% of which occur a single time. 30% to 35% of the sample is taken by the ten largest. The time point label for this specimen denotes: week 35, safety follow-up. A 20-mer mutant IDH1 peptide at 300 micrograms in Montanide made up each vaccine dose, which was injected subcutaneously together with topical imiquimod. Patients were given eight vaccinations, in weeks 1, 3, 5, 7, 11, 15, 19 and 23, which matched visits V03 through V10. Newly diagnosed WHO grade 3 or 4 IDH1-mutant astrocytomas showing loss of nuclear ATRX were present in the donors. The samples were drawn from NOA16, a multicentre, single-arm, open-label phase I trial in Germany that tested a mutant IDH1 peptide vaccine in humans for the first time. Genomic DNA for TCRB sequencing was extracted from EDTA blood using the DNeasy Blood and Tissue Kit.

The CDR3 numbers 16 residues from cysteine through phenylalanine. The only DNA kept is the CDR3, 48 bases in frame from the first base. The paper's findings and limits, for the study overall: PBMC samples for TCRB deep sequencing were selected based on availability. Changes in the top peripheral T cell clonotypes picked up by TCRB sequencing did not appear to be linked to pseudoprogression. According to the authors, sample limitations meant that analyses of patient blood samples could not be reproduced. Across multiple MHC alleles, vaccine-induced immune responses were seen in about 93% of patients.

This chain joins TRBV21-1 to TRBJ2-7; the D call TRBD1 from the table was never checked on the DNA. TRBV21-1 is noted as a pseudogene. This specimen consisted of PBMCs, obtained from a glioma patient whose treatment included an IDH1 peptide vaccine. This TCR derives from a young man with glioma. CDR3 loop: CASTKTIGQGDYEQYF. The DNA sequence is given as TGTGCCAGCACCAAAACGATAGGACAGGGGGACTACGAGCAGTACTTC.